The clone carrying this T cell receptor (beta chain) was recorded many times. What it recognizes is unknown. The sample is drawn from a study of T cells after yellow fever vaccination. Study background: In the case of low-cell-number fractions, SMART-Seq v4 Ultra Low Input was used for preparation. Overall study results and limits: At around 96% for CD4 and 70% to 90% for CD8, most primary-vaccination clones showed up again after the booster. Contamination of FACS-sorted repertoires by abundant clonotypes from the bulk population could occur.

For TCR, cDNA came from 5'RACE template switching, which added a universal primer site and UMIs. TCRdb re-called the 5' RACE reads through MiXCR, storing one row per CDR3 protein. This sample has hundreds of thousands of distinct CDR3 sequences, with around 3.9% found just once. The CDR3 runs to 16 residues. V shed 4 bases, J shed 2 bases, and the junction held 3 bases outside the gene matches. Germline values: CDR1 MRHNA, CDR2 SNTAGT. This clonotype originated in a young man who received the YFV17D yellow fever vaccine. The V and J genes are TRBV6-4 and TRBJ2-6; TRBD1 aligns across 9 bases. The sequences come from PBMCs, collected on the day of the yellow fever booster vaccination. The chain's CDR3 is CASSVTGGAGANVLTF. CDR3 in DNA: TGTGCCAGCAGTGTGACAGGGGGAGCTGGGGCCAACGTCCTGACTTTC.